This T cell receptor beta chain comes out of a study of T cell responses to AZD1222 COVID-19 vaccine. Study-wide results and limits: It should be noted that donors were predominantly white British and more often female, and clonal diversity was possibly underestimated. The study sampled repertoires only after the peak T cell response. Unmutated variant regions reportedly attract nearly half of all spike-specific TCRs.

In regard to this clone: Its antigen is undetermined.

Produced via immunoSEQ multiplex PCR; TCRdb's table is partial and in-frame only. The table lists about 120,000 clones, 80% to 90% of them singletons. V lost 5 bases to trimming and J lost 3 bases, with 14 bases between them. This CDR3 comprises 16 residues. From germline, CDR1 is MDHEN and CDR2 SYDVKM. This specimen was peripheral blood, taken on day 0 of AZD1222 vaccination. This chain links TRBV28 with TRBJ2-6, with D possibly matching TRBD2 (6 bases). This TCR derives from an adult in good health. The CDR3: CASSRPAGGGANVLTF. The CDR3 nucleotides are TGTGCCAGCAGTCGGCCCGCCGGGGGTGGGGCCAACGTCCTGACTTTC.